The present entry profiles one T cell receptor (beta chain) with its context. Its antigen is as yet unknown. This entry comes from a study of PD-1 blockade in mismatch repair-deficient tumors. Generated by immunoSEQ multiplex PCR, the TCRdb table keeps only in-frame clones and is missing some. The table lists 60,000 to 75,000 clones, about 91% of them singletons. All patients were mismatch repair deficient, assessed by either PCR or immunohistochemistry. Study results and caveats: Rapid post-treatment expansion, then contraction, generally preceding radiologic response, marked tumor-resident clones.

Sample: peripheral blood, taken 52 weeks after starting pembrolizumab. The source is an adult with mismatch repair-deficient cancer.

CDR3 DNA: TGTGCCAGCAGCTTAGGGATAACGGGAGGGAACAATGAGCAGTTCTTC. It codes for CASSLGITGGNNEQFF. The genes are TRBV7-9 and TRBJ2-1; 8 bases are a match to TRBD2. The trim removed 1 base at V and 5 bases at J, leaving 7 bases unmatched. Germline CDR1 is SEHNR and CDR2 is FQNEAQ (reference sequence). The CDR3 spans 16 residues. The whole variable domain, remainder taken from reference TRBV7-9 and TRBJ2-1, is DTGVSQNPRHKITKRGQNVTFRCDPISEHNRLYWYRQTLGQGPEFLTYFQNEAQLEKSRLLSDRFSAERPKGSFSTLEIQRTEQGDSAMYLCASSLGITGGNNEQFFGPGTRLTVL.